Detailed here is one TCR beta chain. Repertoires were generated with immunoSEQ multiplex PCR, while TCRdb's copy carries only in-frame clones and drops some. This sample has around 200,000 clones, with around 85% found just once. These data belong to a study of blood T cell repertoires in COVID-19. CDR3 size: 16 residues. The ends lost 4 bases at V and 6 bases at J; junction bases unmatched: 5. Per the germline V gene, CDR1 is MDHEN and CDR2 is SYDVKM. This sequence joins TRBV28 and TRBJ2-2, with TRBD2 matching over 13 bases. Sequencing used PBMCs or T cells enriched from blood (not recorded which). The sequence was obtained from a man aged 40-55 years who had recovered from COVID-19. The CDR3 DNA reads as TGTGCCAGCAGTTCAGGACTAGCGGGAGTATCCGGGGAGCTGTTTTTT. Amino acid sequence: CASSSGLAGVSGELFF.